The entry that follows covers one T cell receptor (beta chain) sequence. This clonotype was detected many times. The antigen this receptor binds is unknown. No base quality information exists; no much larger clone differs at one position. The data originate from a study of T-cell reconstitution after alpha-beta-depleted transplantation in children (dated by TCRdb to the mid-2010s). About the study as a whole: T-cell immune reconstitution after TCRalphabeta/CD19-depleted allogeneic hematopoietic cell transplantation in children was quantitatively tracked in the study by means of TCR repertoire profiling.

Library prep was done by PCR. TCRdb lists the instrument as Illumina HiSeq 2500. TCR library preparation used molecular barcoding, with unique molecular identifiers applied to normalize quantification of the TCRbeta repertoire. TCRdb reprocessed the public reads (quality trimming at Q25 with fastp, clone calling with MiXCR) and kept in-frame beta chains. Every entry covers one CDR3 protein and lists the most common genes and DNA from its rows. The sample table records nearly 200,000 distinct CDR3 sequences; 5% to 7.5% of these occur just once. The top ten hold about 4.3% of the sample. The treatment or condition label for this specimen denotes: allogeneic hematopoietic cell transplantation with graft depleted of TCRalphabeta T cells and CD19 B cells. TCRalphabeta/CD19-depleted allogeneic hematopoietic cell grafts were given to the transplant recipients, all of whom were children. V is cut back by 5 bases and J by 2 bases, with 4 bases in the junction unmatched. The CDR3 spans 14 residues, from the cysteine through the phenylalanine. Only the CDR3 region is kept as DNA, spanning 42 bases read in frame from base 1. CDR1 is given as LNHNV and CDR2 as YYDKDF, both from the germline V gene (reference sequence).

What the work shows at the level of the full study, not this receptor alone: In some patients, the high TCRbeta diversity seen at day 60 was put down to recipient T cells and intrathymic progenitors that had survived conditioning. Over subsequent months, a decline in hyperexpanded clone frequencies was noted, and after one year, T-cell counts and TCRbeta diversity were mostly ascribed to newly produced T cells. About two months after transplant, the apparently early recovery of alphabetaT-cell counts reportedly depended on just several hundred clones that had expanded rapidly and came from non-depleted graft cells.

The chain employs TRBV15 and TRBJ2-5, with 8 bases matching TRBD1. The starting material was PBMCs, obtained before TCRalphabeta/CD19-depleted stem cell transplant. The sequence was collected from a girl under two years old with combined immunodeficiency, due to receive a stem cell transplant. In nucleotides, the sequence is TGTGCCACCAGCGCCAACAGGGGGCAAGAGACCCAGTACTTC. It translates as CATSANRGQETQYF.